Below, one T cell receptor (beta chain) is given with its context. The antigen is not known. This entry belongs to a study of shared clonotypes between healthy human individuals. Looking at the study overall: The study used three CD4 naive, three CD4 memory, two CD8 naive and one CD8 memory plate per donor.

Trimming removed 1 base from V and 0 bases from J, with 9 bases in between. Germline-derived CDR1 and CDR2 are MGHRA and YSYEKL. The CDR3 sequence is 15 residues long. Whole-study findings and limits: It was the non-shared clonotypes that had lower generation probabilities than clonotypes shared by all four donors. Few donors limited the genetic and exposure-history diversity represented.

TCRdb's copy holds only in-frame clones and misses some; the assay was immunoSEQ multiplex PCR. The sample has 2 million to 2.5 million clones, 85% to 95% seen once. CD45RA-negative memory and CD45RA+ naive subsets were split from the CD4+ cells. The origin of this receptor is a man between 18 and 35 years old in good health. Some clones in this sample may be carry-over from other donors' samples. Sequenced material: naive CD4+ T cells from PBMCs. As to subset: CD45RA+ positively selected. This rearrangement joins TRBV4-1 to TRBJ1-2; maybe TRBD1 (5 bases). The CDR3 sequence: CASSQVPQANYGYTF. The DNA for the CDR3 is TGCGCCAGCAGCCAAGTTCCACAGGCTAACTATGGCTACACCTTC.